The source of this T cell receptor (beta chain) is a study of early T cells in non-severe SARS-CoV-2 infection. For the study at large: The chains were unpaired, and the sequenced material was bulk RNA from unsorted whole blood.

The library protocol tagged individual cDNA molecules with unique molecular identifiers. TCRdb analysed the 5' RACE reads with MiXCR anew, one entry per CDR3 protein. In the table there are some 25,000 distinct CDR3 sequences, less than 7% of which are singletons. This clonotype was seen a single time. A single base separates this from a much larger clone, so it may be a read error. The clonotype originates from an adult who was a healthcare worker with PCR-confirmed SARS-CoV-2 infection or an uninfected control (not recorded which). Specimen: whole blood.

Here the CDR3 reads CSSTGTKYTEAFF. DNA for the CDR3: TGCAGTTCTACAGGGACAAAATACACTGAAGCTTTCTTT. The chain uses TRBV20-1 and TRBJ1-1; possible D gene TRBD1, 6 bases. Deletions cut 8 bases from V and 3 bases from J, with 16 bases between. The germline gives CDR1 DFQATT, CDR2 SNEGSKA (reference sequence). The CDR3 loop spans 13 amino acids.